These 18 T cell receptor beta chains came from one sample sequenced in a study of cytomegalovirus exposure and HLA in healthy donors. It was with 60 Vbeta and 13 Jbeta primers that the PCR ran. Generated by immunoSEQ multiplex PCR, the TCRdb table keeps only in-frame clones and is missing some. The sample records approximately 60,000 clones, 83% being singletons. The sample comprised PBMCs. All receptors derive from a man aged 30 to 39 in good health and CMV-seronegative.

V usage is TRBV7-3 and J usage is TRBJ2-2; tentatively, D is TRBD1 (6 bases). Deletions cut 5 bases from V and 1 base from J, with 14 bases between. CDR3 length: 16 residues. Germline CDR1 is SGHTA and CDR2 is FQGTGA. As DNA, the CDR3 is TGTGCCAGCAGCCAACAACCGGGACAGAACACCGGGGAGCTGTTTTTT. This translates into CASSQQPGQNTGELFF.

The chain carries TRBV29-1 and TRBJ1-3, with D perhaps TRBD1 (5 bases). Trimming stripped 2 bases from V and 3 bases from J, with 11 bases between. Germline-derived CDR1 and CDR2 are SQVTM and ANQGSEA. CDR3 length equals 14 residues. Written as DNA, the CDR3 is TGCAGCGTTGAAAAGGGGTATGGTGGAAACACCATATATTTT. It is translated as CSVEKGYGGNTIYF.

The chain uses TRBV6-4 and TRBJ2-2; TRBD2 matches 8 bases. This CDR3 has 16 residues. V shed 0 bases, J shed 4 bases, and the junction held 4 bases outside the gene matches. In germline, CDR1 is MRHNA, CDR2 SNTAGT. The CDR3 loop reads CASSDSASGFTGELFF. CDR3 DNA: TGTGCCAGCAGTGACTCTGCTAGCGGGTTCACCGGGGAGCTGTTTTTT.

The chain recombines TRBV15 with TRBJ1-3, with a possible D match to TRBD1 (6 bases). The CDR3 is 17 amino acids. V dropped 1 base and J dropped 0 bases, with 13 bases sitting between them. Germline CDR1 is LNHNV and CDR2 is YYDKDF (reference sequence). CDR3 nucleotide sequence: TGTGCCACCAGCAGAGGGATAGGGGGTGGCTCTGGAAACACCATATATTTT. It specifies CATSRGIGGGSGNTIYF.

The chain links TRBV9 to TRBJ2-7; tentative D call: TRBD1 (5 bases). Trimming took off 7 bases at V and 3 bases at J, with 20 bases between the two ends. This CDR3 has 15 residues. CDR1 and CDR2 from the germline V gene are SGDLS and YYNGEE. The CDR3 DNA is TGTGCCAGCCCACACTCCCCAGGGATCAGCTACGAGCAGTACTTC. Translating gives CASPHSPGISYEQYF.

The chain carries TRBV6-1 and TRBJ2-7; 11 bases align to TRBD1. The CDR3 has 17 residues. Per the germline V gene, CDR1 is MNHNS and CDR2 is SASEGT. V was clipped by 3 bases and J by 2 bases; unmatched bases: 9. In DNA, the CDR3 is TGTGCCAGCAGTGACCGACGGGCGGGACAGGGGGCCTACGAGCAGTACTTC. This sequence encodes CASSDRRAGQGAYEQYF.

The gene calls are TRBV6-5 and TRBJ1-4; a weak D match, TRBD1 (5 bases). The CDR3 sequence is 15 residues long. The germline V gene encodes CDR1 MNHEY and CDR2 SVGAGI. V was trimmed by 0 bases and J by 4 bases, leaving 9 bases between them. CDR3 DNA sequence: TGTGCCAGCAGTTACTCTGGGGGGGGTAATGAAAAACTGTTTTTT. It translates to CASSYSGGGNEKLFF.

The chain uses TRBV7-6 and TRBJ2-7, with D possibly TRBD1 on 6 matching bases. From germline, CDR1 is SGHVS and CDR2 FNYEAQ. CDR3 length equals 15 residues. The V and J ends lost 3 bases and 2 bases respectively, with 14 bases between them. Written as DNA, the CDR3 is TGTGCCAGCAGCTTTGCCCAGGGGCCCGCCTACGAGCAGTACTTC. Amino acid sequence: CASSFAQGPAYEQYF.

The chain employs TRBV6-4 and TRBJ2-2; 10 bases fit TRBD1. Germline loops: CDR1 MRHNA, CDR2 SNTAGT. CDR3 length: 14 residues. V lost 3 bases and J lost 5; bases outside the gene matches: 0. The CDR3 sequence is CASSEGQGTGELFF. The CDR3 DNA is TGTGCCAGCAGTGAGGGACAGGGGACCGGGGAGCTGTTTTTT.

This chain connects TRBV15 to TRBJ1-5; no clear D gene. The CDR3 spans 15 residues. Trimming removed 3 bases from V and 0 bases from J, with 9 bases in between. CDR1 is LNHNV, CDR2 YYDKDF, per germline (reference sequence). The CDR3 bases are TGTGCCACCAGCAGGTCAGATTATAGCAATCAGCCCCAGCATTTT. This sequence encodes CATSRSDYSNQPQHF.

The CDR3: CASSLQGLPTDTQYF. Here the CDR3 DNA reads TGTGCCAGCAGCCTCCAGGGGCTCCCCACAGATACGCAGTATTTT. This chain uses TRBV6-5 with TRBJ2-3, with D perhaps TRBD1 (6 bases). Germline-derived CDR1 and CDR2 are MNHEY and SVGAGI. Trimming pared 6 bases from V and 2 bases from J, leaving 15 bases between. CDR3 length: 15 amino acids.

The J gene is TRBJ2-5, the V gene TRBV5-4; maybe TRBD2 (5 bases). This CDR3 has 16 residues. Germline V CDR1 and CDR2: SGHNT, YYREEE (reference sequence). Deletions cut 0 bases from V and 1 base from J, with 13 bases between. CDR3 in amino acids: CASSLGASRLQETQYF. The DNA for the CDR3 is TGTGCCAGCAGCTTGGGGGCTAGCCGCCTCCAAGAGACCCAGTACTTC.

J is TRBJ2-1 and V is TRBV9; no clear D. The V gene lost 7 bases and the J gene lost 0 bases, with 11 bases spanning the gap. Germline CDR1 SGDLS, CDR2 YYNGEE. The CDR3 covers 14 residues. DNA for the CDR3: TGTGCCAGCGGGCCTGGCAGCTCCTACAATGAGCAGTTCTTC. Protein product: CASGPGSSYNEQFF.

The chain couples TRBV4-3 to TRBJ2-2; a weak D match, TRBD2 (6 bases). The CDR3 totals 17 residues. CDR1 is LGHNA, CDR2 YSLEER, per germline. Trimming left V 1 base short and J 1 base short, with 13 bases between. The CDR3 reads CASSQGLGALNTGELFF. The DNA for the CDR3 is TGCGCCAGCAGCCAAGGACTAGGGGCACTGAACACCGGGGAGCTGTTTTTT.

The rearrangement uses TRBV7-9 and TRBJ2-7, with 7 positions matching TRBD1. V shed 7 bases, J shed 0 bases, and the junction held 6 bases outside the gene matches. The germline V gene encodes CDR1 SEHNR and CDR2 FQNEAQ (reference sequence). The CDR3 contains 14 residues. The CDR3 here is CASKKGADSYEQYF. DNA of the CDR3: TGTGCCAGCAAGAAGGGGGCAGACTCCTACGAGCAGTACTTC.

This chain links TRBV7-6 with TRBJ2-7; 7 bases map to TRBD2. V lost 8 bases, J lost 6 bases, and 10 bases stayed unmatched. Germline-derived CDR1 and CDR2 are SGHVS and FNYEAQ. The CDR3 length is 13 residues. The CDR3 sequence: CASRGEGQSEQYF. In DNA, the CDR3 is TGTGCCAGCCGGGGGGAGGGCCAGTCCGAGCAGTACTTC.

V gene TRBV7-2 combines with J gene TRBJ2-1; 11 nucleotides match TRBD1. The CDR3 has 15 residues. From germline, CDR1 is SGHTA and CDR2 FQGNSA. V was clipped by 5 bases and J by 9 bases; unmatched bases: 9. The CDR3 DNA reads TGTGCCAGCAGCGCAACCGGGACAGGGGGAAGTGAGCAGTTCTTC. This codes for CASSATGTGGSEQFF.

As DNA, the CDR3 is TGTGCCAGAAGCTTGCCTCCGGGACAGGGGTCCTACGAGCAGTACTTC. Protein sequence: CARSLPPGQGSYEQYF. This chain connects TRBV5-3 to TRBJ2-7; the match to TRBD1 covers 10 bases. TRBV5-3 is placed among ORFs of uncertain function. V shed 1 base, J shed 1 base, and the junction held 5 bases outside the gene matches. This CDR3 is 16 amino acids long.